This entry concerns a single T cell receptor beta chain. Its antigen is as yet unknown. The data stem from a study of shared clonotypes between healthy human individuals. Regarding the study as a whole: Naive subsets tended to show greater estimated richness than memory subsets.

Cells designated naive CD8 were CD45RO-negative and were positively selected for CCR7, with terminally differentiated effector memory CD45RA+ cells excluded. The CDR3 has 17 amino acids. V lost 2 bases to trimming and J lost 2 bases, with 16 bases between them. Per the original methods: There were no quality scores in the junction-only immunoSEQ sequences, so filtering differed. Sequencing was performed with immunoSEQ multiplex PCR; in TCRdb, only in-frame clones are kept and a portion is missing. The DNA was the basis for D and trimming; V, J and clone size are from that table. Among about 1.9 million clones listed, over 85% were seen once.

Sequencing used naive CD8+ T cells from PBMCs. The chain combines TRBV23-1 with TRBJ1-5, with D unresolved. TRBV23-1 counts as an open reading frame of uncertain function. The sequence came from a young man in good health. Some clones in this sample may be carry-over from other donors' samples. Here the CDR3 reads CASSQGIRRWGNQPQHF. As DNA, the CDR3 is TGCGCCAGCAGTCAAGGTATCCGGAGATGGGGCAATCAGCCCCAGCATTTT.